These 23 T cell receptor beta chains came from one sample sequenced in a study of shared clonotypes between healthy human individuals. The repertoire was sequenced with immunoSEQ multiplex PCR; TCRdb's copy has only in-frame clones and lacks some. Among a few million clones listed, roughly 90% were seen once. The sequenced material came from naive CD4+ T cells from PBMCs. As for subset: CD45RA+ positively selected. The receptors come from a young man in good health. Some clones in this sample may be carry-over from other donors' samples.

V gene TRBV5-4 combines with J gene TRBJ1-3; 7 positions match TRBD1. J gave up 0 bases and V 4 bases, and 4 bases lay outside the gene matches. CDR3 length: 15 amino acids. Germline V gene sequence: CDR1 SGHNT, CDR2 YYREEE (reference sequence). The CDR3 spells CASSRDRDSGNTIYF. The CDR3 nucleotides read TGTGCCAGCAGCAGAGACAGGGACTCTGGAAACACCATATATTTT.

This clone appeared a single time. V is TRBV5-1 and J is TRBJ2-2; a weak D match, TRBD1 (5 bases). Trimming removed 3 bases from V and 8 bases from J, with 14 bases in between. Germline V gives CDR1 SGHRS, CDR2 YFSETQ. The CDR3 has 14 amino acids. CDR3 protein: CASSSVQGWGELFF. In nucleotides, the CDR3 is TGCGCCAGCAGCTCGGTCCAGGGCTGGGGGGAGCTGTTTTTT.

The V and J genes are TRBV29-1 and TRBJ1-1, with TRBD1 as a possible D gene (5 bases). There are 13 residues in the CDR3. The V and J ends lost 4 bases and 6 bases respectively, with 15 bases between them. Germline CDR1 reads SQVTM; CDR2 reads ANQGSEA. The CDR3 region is CSVASQGGPEAFF. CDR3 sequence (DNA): TGCAGCGTTGCGTCTCAGGGAGGACCTGAAGCTTTCTTT. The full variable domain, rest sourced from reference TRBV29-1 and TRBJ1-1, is SAVISQKPSRDICQRGTSLTIQCQVDSQVTMMFWYRQQPGQSLTLIATANQGSEATYESGFVIDKFPISRPNLTFSTLTVSNMSPEDSSIYLCSVASQGGPEAFFGQGTRLTVV.

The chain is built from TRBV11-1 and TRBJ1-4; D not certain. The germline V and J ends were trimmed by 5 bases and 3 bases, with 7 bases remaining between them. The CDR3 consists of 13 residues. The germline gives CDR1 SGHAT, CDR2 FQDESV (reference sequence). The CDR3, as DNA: TGTGCCAGCAGCCGTCGTGCTAATGAAAAACTGTTTTTT. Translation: CASSRRANEKLFF. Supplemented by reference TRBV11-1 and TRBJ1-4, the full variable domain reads EAEVAQSPRYKITEKSQAVAFWCDPISGHATLYWYRQILGQGPELLVQFQDESVVDDSQLPKDRFSAERLKGVDSTLKIQPAELGDSAMYLCASSRRANEKLFFGSGTQLSVL.

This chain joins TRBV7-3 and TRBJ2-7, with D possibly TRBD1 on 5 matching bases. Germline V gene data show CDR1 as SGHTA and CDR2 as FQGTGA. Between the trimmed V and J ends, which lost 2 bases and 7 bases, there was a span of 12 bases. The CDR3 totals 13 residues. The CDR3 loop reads CASSLGAVREQYF. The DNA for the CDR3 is TGTGCCAGCAGCTTAGGGGCGGTGAGGGAGCAGTACTTC.

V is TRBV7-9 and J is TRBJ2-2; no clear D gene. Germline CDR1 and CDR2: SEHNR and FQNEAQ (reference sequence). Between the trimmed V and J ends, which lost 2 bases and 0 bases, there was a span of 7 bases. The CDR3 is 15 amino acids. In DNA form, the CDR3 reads TGTGCCAGCAGCTTAATGAATCCGAACACCGGGGAGCTGTTTTTT. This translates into CASSLMNPNTGELFF.

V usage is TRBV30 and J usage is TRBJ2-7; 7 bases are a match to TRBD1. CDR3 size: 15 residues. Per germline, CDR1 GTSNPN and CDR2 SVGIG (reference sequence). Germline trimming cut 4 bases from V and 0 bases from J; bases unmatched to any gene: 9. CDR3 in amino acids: CAWIGGTAHSYEQYF. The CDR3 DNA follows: TGTGCCTGGATCGGTGGGACAGCCCACTCCTACGAGCAGTACTTC.

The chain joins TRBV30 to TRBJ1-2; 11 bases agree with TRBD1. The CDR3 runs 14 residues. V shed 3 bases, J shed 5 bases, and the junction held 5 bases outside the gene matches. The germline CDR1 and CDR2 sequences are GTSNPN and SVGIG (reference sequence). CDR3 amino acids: CAWRRGQGGYGYTF. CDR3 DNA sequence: TGTGCCTGGAGGAGGGGACAGGGGGGATATGGCTACACCTTC.

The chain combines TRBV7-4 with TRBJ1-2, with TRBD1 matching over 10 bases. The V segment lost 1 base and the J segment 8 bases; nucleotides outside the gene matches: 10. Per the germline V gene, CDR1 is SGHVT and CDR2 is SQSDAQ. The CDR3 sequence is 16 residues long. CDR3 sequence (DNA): TGTGCCAGCAGCTTAGGCGGGACAGGGGCCAGTAGCGGCTACACCTTC. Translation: CASSLGGTGASSGYTF.

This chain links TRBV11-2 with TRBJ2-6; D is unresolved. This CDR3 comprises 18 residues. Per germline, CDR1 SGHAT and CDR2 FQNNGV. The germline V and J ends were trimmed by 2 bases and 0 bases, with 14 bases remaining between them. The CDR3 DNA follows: TGTGCCAGCAGCTTAATGAGGTCAGTGCTCTCTGGGGCCAACGTCCTGACTTTC. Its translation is CASSLMRSVLSGANVLTF.

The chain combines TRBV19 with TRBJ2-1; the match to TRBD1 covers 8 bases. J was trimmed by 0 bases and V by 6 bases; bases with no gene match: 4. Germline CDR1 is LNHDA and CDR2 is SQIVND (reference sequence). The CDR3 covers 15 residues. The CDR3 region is CASSTTGGSYNEQFF. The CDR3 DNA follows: TGTGCCAGTAGCACAACAGGGGGCTCCTACAATGAGCAGTTCTTC.

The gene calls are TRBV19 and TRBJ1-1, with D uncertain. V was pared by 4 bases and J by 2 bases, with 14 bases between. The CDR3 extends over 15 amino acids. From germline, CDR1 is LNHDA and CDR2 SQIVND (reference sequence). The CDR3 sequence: CASSNTGSINTEAFF. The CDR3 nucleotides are TGTGCCAGTAGTAACACCGGGAGCATTAACACTGAAGCTTTCTTT.

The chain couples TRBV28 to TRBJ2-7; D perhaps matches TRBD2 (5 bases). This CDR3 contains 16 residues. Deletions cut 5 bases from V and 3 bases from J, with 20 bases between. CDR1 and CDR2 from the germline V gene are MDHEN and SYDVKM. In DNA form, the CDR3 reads TGTGCCAGCAGTCCCTCGCCAGGACTCCTACACTACGAGCAGTACTTC. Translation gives CASSPSPGLLHYEQYF.

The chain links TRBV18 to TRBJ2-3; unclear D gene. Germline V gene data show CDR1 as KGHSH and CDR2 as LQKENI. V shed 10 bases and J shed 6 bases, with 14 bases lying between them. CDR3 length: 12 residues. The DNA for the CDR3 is TGTGCCACCGGACCCCTCGGGGATACGCAGTATTTT. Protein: CATGPLGDTQYF. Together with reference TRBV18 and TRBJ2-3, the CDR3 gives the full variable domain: NAGVMQNPRHLVRRRGQEARLRCSPMKGHSHVYWYRQLPEEGLKFMVYLQKENIIDESGMPKERFSAEFPKEGPSILRIQQVVRGDSAAYFCATGPLGDTQYFGPGTRLTVL.

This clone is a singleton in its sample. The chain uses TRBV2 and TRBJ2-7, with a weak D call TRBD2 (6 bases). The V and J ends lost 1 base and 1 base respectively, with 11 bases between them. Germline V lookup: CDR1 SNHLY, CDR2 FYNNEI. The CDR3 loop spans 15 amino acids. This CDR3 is CASSEGGGGSYEQYF. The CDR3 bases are TGTGCCAGCAGTGAAGGGGGAGGCGGATCCTACGAGCAGTACTTC.

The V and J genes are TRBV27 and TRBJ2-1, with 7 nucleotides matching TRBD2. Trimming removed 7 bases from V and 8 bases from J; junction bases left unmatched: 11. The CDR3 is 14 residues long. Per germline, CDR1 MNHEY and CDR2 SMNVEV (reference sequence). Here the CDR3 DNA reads TGTGCCAGCATGAGAGGCGGGAGTCCCGATGAGCAGTTCTTC. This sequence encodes CASMRGGSPDEQFF.

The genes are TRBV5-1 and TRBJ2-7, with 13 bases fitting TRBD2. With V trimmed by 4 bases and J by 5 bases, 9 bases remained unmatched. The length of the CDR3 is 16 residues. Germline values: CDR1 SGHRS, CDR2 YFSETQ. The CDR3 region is CASSTPGLAGSNEQYF. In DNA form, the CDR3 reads TGCGCCAGCAGCACTCCGGGACTAGCGGGATCCAACGAGCAGTACTTC. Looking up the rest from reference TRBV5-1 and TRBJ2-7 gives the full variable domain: KAGVTQTPRYLIKTRGQQVTLSCSPISGHRSVSWYQQTPGQGLQFLFEYFSETQRNKGNFPGRFSGRQFSNSRSEMNVSTLELGDSALYLCASSTPGLAGSNEQYFGPGTRLTVT.

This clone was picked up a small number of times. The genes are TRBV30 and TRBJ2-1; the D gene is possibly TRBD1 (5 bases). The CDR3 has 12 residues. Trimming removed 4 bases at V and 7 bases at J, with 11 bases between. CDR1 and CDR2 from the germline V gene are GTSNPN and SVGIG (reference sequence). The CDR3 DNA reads TGTGCCTGGACGCAGGGTTTGAATGAGCAGTTCTTC. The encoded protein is CAWTQGLNEQFF. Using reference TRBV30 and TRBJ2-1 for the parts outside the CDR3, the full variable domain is SQTIHQWPATLVQPVGSPLSLECTVEGTSNPNLYWYRQAAGRGLQLLFYSVGIGQISSEVPQNLSASRPQDRQFILSSKKLLLSDSGFYLCAWTQGLNEQFFGPGTRLTVL.

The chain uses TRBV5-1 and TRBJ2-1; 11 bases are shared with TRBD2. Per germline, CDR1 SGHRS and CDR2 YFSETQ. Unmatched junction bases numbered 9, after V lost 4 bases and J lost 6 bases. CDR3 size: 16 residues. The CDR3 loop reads CASSPPTSGTSNEQFF. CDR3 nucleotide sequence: TGCGCCAGCAGCCCACCGACTAGCGGGACATCCAATGAGCAGTTCTTC.

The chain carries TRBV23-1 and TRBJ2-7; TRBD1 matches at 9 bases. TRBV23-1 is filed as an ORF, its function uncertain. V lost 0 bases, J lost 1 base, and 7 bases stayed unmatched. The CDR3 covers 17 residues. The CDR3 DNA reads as TGCGCCAGCAGTCAATCGTTTTGGGACAGGGCTTCCTACGAGCAGTACTTC. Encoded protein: CASSQSFWDRASYEQYF.

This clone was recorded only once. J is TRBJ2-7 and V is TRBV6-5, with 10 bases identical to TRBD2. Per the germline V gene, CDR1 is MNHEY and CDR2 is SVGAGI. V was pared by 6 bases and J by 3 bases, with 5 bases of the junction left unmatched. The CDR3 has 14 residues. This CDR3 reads CASRRAGGRYEQYF. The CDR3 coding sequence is TGTGCCAGCAGAAGAGCGGGAGGGCGCTACGAGCAGTACTTC.

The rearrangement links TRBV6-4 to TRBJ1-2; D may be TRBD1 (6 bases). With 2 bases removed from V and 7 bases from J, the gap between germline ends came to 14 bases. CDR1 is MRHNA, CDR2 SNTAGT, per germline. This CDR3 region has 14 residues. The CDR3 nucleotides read TGTGCCAGCAGTGACCAGGAGGGGGATAGTGGCTACACCTTC. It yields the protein CASSDQEGDSGYTF.

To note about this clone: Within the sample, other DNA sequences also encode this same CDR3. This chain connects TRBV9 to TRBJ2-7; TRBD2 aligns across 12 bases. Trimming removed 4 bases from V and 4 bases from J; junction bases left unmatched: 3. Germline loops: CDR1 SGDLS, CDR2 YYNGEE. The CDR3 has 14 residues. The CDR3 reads CASSPGTSGYEQYF. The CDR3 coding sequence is TGTGCCAGCAGCCCTGGGACTAGCGGGTACGAGCAGTACTTC.